Listed here are 4 T cell receptor beta chains from one sample, sequenced in a study of blood T cell repertoires in COVID-19. Here immunoSEQ multiplex PCR was the method, and the copy in TCRdb shows in-frame clones only, minus some. The data show approximately 93,000 clones, 70% to 90% seen once. Sample: peripheral blood. These receptors all come from a man over 45 with COVID-19, enrolled during active disease.

This chain links TRBV9 with TRBJ2-3, with TRBD2 matching over 8 bases. CDR3 length equals 18 residues. Looked up from germline, CDR1 is SGDLS and CDR2 is YYNGEE. The V gene end was trimmed by 0 bases and the J gene end by 0 bases; junction bases not matched to a gene: 9. CDR3 loop: CASSVAGVSGVSTDTQYF. The CDR3 nucleotides are TGTGCCAGCAGCGTAGCGGGCGTTAGCGGGGTAAGCACAGATACGCAGTATTTT.

The V and J genes are TRBV18 and TRBJ1-2; D possibly corresponds to TRBD1 (6 bases). V was pared by 4 bases and J by 4 bases, with 13 bases between. The germline V gene has CDR1 KGHSH and CDR2 LQKENI. The CDR3 contains 14 residues. The CDR3 loop reads CASSLQGLTYGYTF. The CDR3 DNA is TGTGCCAGCTCACTCCAGGGGTTGACCTATGGCTACACCTTC.

The CDR3 protein is CASGTGGSNYGYTF. DNA for the CDR3: TGCGCCAGCGGGACAGGGGGGTCTAACTATGGCTACACCTTC. The V gene is TRBV10-2, the J gene TRBJ1-2, with 11 bases fitting TRBD1. The J segment lost 0 bases and the V segment lost 8 bases, leaving 2 bases of the junction unmatched. CDR1 is WSHSY and CDR2 is SAAADI in the germline V gene. The CDR3 is made up of 14 amino acids.

The chain joins TRBV28 to TRBJ1-3; no clear D. Trimming cost V 2 bases and J 0 bases, with 14 bases left between them. Germline V gene data show CDR1 as MDHEN and CDR2 as SYDVKM. CDR3 size: 17 residues. The CDR3 DNA reads as TGTGCCAGCAGTTTAGGGTGGCAGGCCCGCTCTGGAAACACCATATATTTT. Its translation is CASSLGWQARSGNTIYF.